This T cell receptor beta chain was sequenced for a study of blood T cell repertoires in COVID-19. There are 14 residues in the CDR3. The V end lost 6 bases, the J end lost 0 bases, and 14 bases lay between the germline ends. Germline assignment: CDR1 SQVTM and CDR2 ANQGSEA. Repertoires were generated with immunoSEQ multiplex PCR, while TCRdb's copy carries only in-frame clones and drops some. Of roughly 240,000 clones listed, 65% to 90% are singletons. The chain employs TRBV29-1 and TRBJ1-1; possible D gene TRBD1, 6 bases. The sequenced material came from peripheral blood. The clonotype originates from a woman in her 70s with acute or convalescent COVID-19. The chain's CDR3 is CSVALAGVNTEAFF. The DNA for the CDR3 is TGCAGCGTCGCTCTAGCAGGGGTGAACACTGAAGCTTTCTTT. Full variable domain (missing parts from reference TRBV29-1 and TRBJ1-1): SAVISQKPSRDICQRGTSLTIQCQVDSQVTMMFWYRQQPGQSLTLIATANQGSEATYESGFVIDKFPISRPNLTFSTLTVSNMSPEDSSIYLCSVALAGVNTEAFFGQGTRLTVV.